The entry that follows covers one T cell receptor beta chain sequence. Healthy bone marrow donors made up the donors. The J segment lost 4 bases and the V segment lost 4 bases, leaving 6 bases of the junction unmatched. Germline values: CDR1 SGHTA, CDR2 FQGNSA. The CDR3 has 15 residues. This sample is drawn from a study of cytomegalovirus exposure and HLA in healthy donors. The PCR used 60 Vbeta and 13 Jbeta primers. Sequenced by immunoSEQ multiplex PCR; TCRdb stores in-frame clones only, minus some. The data contain 90,000 to 150,000 clones, over 75% of them singletons. The chain carries TRBV7-2 and TRBJ2-3; 9 positions agree with TRBD1. The specimen sequenced was PBMCs. The TCR originated in a woman aged 18 to 35 in good health and CMV-seronegative. The CDR3 sequence is CASSSQGAVADTQYF. CDR3 DNA: TGTGCCAGCAGCTCACAGGGGGCGGTGGCAGATACGCAGTATTTT. Full variable domain (outside the CDR3, taken from reference TRBV7-2 and TRBJ2-3): GAGVSQSPSNKVTEKGKDVELRCDPISGHTALYWYRQSLGQGLEFLIYFQGNSAPDKSGLPSDRFSAERTGGSVSTLTIQRTQQEDSAVYLCASSSQGAVADTQYFGPGTRLTVL.